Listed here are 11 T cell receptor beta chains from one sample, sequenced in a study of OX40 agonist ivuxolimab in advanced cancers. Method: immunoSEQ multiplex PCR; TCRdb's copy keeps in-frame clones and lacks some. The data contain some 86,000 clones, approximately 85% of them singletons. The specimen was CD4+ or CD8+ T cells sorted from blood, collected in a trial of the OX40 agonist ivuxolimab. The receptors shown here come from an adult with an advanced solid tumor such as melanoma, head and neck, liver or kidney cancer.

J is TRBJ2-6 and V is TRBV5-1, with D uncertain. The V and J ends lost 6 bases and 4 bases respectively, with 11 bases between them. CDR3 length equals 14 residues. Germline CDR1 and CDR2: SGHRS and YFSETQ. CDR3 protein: CASKGSTGANVLTF. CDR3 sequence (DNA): TGCGCCAGCAAGGGCAGCACAGGGGCCAACGTCCTGACTTTC.

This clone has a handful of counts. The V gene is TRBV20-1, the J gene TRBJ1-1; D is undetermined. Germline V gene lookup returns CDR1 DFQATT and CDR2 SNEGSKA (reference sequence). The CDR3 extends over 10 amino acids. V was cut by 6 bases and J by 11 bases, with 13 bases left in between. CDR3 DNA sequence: TGCAGTGCCGGTAATACCCGCGCTTTCTTT. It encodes CSAGNTRAFF.

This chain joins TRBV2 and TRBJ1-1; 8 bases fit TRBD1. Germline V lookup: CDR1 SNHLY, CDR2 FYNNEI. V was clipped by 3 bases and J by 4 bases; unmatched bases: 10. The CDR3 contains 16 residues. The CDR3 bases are TGTGCCAGCAGTGACACCCCCAGGGGGCGTAGCACTGAAGCTTTCTTT. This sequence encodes CASSDTPRGRSTEAFF.

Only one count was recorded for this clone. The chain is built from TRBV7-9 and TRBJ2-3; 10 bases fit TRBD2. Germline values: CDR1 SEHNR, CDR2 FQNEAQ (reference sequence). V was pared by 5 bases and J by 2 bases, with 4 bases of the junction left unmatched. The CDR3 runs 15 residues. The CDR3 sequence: CASSPSGGTTDTQYF. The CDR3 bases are TGTGCCAGCAGCCCTAGCGGGGGAACCACAGATACGCAGTATTTT.

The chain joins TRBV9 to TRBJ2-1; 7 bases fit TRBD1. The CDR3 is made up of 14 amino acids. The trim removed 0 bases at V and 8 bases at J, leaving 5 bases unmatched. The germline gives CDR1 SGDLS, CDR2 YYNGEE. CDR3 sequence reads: CASSVALGQDEQFF. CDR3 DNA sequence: TGTGCCAGCAGCGTAGCCCTTGGACAGGATGAGCAGTTCTTC.

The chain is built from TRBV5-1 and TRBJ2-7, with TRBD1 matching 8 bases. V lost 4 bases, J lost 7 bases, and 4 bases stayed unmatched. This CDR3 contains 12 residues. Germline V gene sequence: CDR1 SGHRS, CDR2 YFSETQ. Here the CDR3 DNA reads TGCGCCAGCAGCCAGGGGGCTGGAGAGCAGTACTTC. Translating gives CASSQGAGEQYF.

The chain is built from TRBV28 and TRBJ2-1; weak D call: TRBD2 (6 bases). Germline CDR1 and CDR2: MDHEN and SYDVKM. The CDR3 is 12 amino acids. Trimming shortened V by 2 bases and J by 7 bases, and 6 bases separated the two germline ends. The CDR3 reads CASSLGRNEQFF. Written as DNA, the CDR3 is TGTGCCAGCAGTTTAGGGAGGAATGAGCAGTTCTTC.

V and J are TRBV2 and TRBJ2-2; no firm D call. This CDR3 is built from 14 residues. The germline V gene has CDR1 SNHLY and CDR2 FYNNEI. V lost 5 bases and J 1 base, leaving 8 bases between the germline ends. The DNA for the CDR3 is TGTGCCAGCAGTACCCCCAAGAACACCGGGGAGCTGTTTTTT. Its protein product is CASSTPKNTGELFF.

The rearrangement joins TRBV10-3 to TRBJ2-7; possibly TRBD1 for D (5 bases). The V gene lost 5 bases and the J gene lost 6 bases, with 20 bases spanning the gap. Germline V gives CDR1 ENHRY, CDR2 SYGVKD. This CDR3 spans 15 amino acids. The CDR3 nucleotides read TGTGCCATCAGTCCGAACGAAAAGACAGTGCTCGAGCAGTACTTC. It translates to CAISPNEKTVLEQYF.

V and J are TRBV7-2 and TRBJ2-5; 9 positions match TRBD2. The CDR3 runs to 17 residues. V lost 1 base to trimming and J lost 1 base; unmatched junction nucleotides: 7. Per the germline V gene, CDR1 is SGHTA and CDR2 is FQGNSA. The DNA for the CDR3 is TGTGCCAGCAGCTTAGGTCTAGCGGGGTATGCCCAAGAGACCCAGTACTTC. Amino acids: CASSLGLAGYAQETQYF.

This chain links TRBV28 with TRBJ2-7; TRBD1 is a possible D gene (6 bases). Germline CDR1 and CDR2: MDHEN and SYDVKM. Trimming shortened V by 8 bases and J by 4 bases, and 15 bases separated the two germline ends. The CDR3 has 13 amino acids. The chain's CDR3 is CASSDVRGYEQYF. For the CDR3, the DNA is TGTGCCAGCTCCGACGTTAGGGGGTACGAGCAGTACTTC.